The rows below give T cell receptor beta chains drawn from one sample of a study of graft-versus-host responses after intestinal transplantation. Data came from immunoSEQ multiplex PCR; TCRdb stores just in-frame clones and leaves some out. This sample has over 65,000 clones, with 85% to 95% found just once. Their specific antigens are unknown. Sequenced material: unstimulated CD8+ T cells sorted from spleen or lymph node cells, taken before transplant. These receptors came from a human donor who was the organ donor for an intestinal transplant. Both conserved end residues are part of each CDR3. Fields, in order: V gene, clone size, J gene, D gene, CDR3 protein, CDR3 DNA. A D gene is named only where the DNA matches it firmly. Not every row has a clone size; where given, it reads once, few, many or a size class.

>TRBV6-5|.|TRBJ2-5|TRBD2
CASSGLATETQYF
TGTGCCAGCAGCGGACTAGCGACGGAGACCCAGTACTTC
>TRBV10-2|few|TRBJ1-2|TRBD1
CASSGGQGANYGYTF
TGCGCCAGCAGTGGGGGACAGGGGGCTAACTATGGCTACACCTTC
>TRBV11-2|.|TRBJ2-1|TRBD2
CASSSRGLAGLSGEQFF
TGTGCCAGCAGCTCCCGGGGACTAGCGGGACTTTCTGGTGAGCAGTTCTTC
>TRBV29-1|.|TRBJ1-5|.
CSVEEGGNQPQHF
TGCAGCGTTGAAGAGGGAGGAAATCAGCCCCAGCATTTT
>TRBV27|.|TRBJ2-7|TRBD2
CATGPGLAVPYEQYF
TGTGCCACCGGGCCCGGACTAGCGGTCCCCTACGAGCAGTACTTC
>TRBV28|.|TRBJ1-1|.
CASSLDTEAFF
TGTGCCAGCAGCCTGGACACTGAAGCTTTCTTT
>TRBV7-6|.|TRBJ2-6|.
CASSLELWGGSGANVLTF
TGTGCCAGCAGCTTAGAACTCTGGGGGGGCTCAGGGGCCAACGTCCTGACTTTC
>TRBV6-1|.|TRBJ2-7|TRBD1
CATQPRDRPYEQYF
TGTGCCACCCAACCGCGGGACAGGCCCTACGAGCAGTACTTC
>TRBV9|.|TRBJ1-1|TRBD1
CASSVGVWDRGTEAFF
TGTGCCAGCAGCGTAGGAGTCTGGGACAGGGGGACTGAAGCTTTCTTT
>TRBV7-6|.|TRBJ1-1|.
CASSVNPGQKSGTFF
TGTGCCAGCAGCGTAAATCCTGGGCAAAAGAGCGGGACTTTCTTT
>TRBV10-3|.|TRBJ2-7|.
CAISDAYEQYF
TGTGCCATCAGTGACGCCTACGAGCAGTACTTC
>TRBV11-2|once|TRBJ2-7|TRBD1
CASSLRAGGTYEQYF
TGTGCCAGCAGCTTACGCGCAGGGGGTACCTACGAGCAGTACTTC
>TRBV9|.|TRBJ2-1|.
CASGPGAYNEQFF
TGTGCCAGCGGACCGGGGGCTTACAATGAGCAGTTCTTC
>TRBV27|.|TRBJ2-1|.
CATDSGYNEQFF
TGTGCCACCGATTCGGGATACAATGAGCAGTTCTTC
>TRBV29-1|.|TRBJ2-7|TRBD2
CSVEDPGLAGYEQYF
TGCAGCGTTGAAGACCCGGGACTAGCGGGATACGAGCAGTACTTC
>TRBV15|.|TRBJ2-7|TRBD2
CATSRDRLAGVGEQYF
TGTGCCACCAGCAGAGATCGACTAGCGGGAGTAGGCGAGCAGTACTTC
>TRBV6-1|.|TRBJ2-7|.
CATGSWGYSAYEQYF
TGTGCCACCGGGTCGTGGGGGTACTCTGCCTACGAGCAGTACTTC
>TRBV4-2|.|TRBJ1-2|.
CASSLGRDSYGYTF
TGTGCCAGCAGCCTAGGCCGGGACTCCTATGGCTACACCTTC
>TRBV4-1|.|TRBJ1-1|.
CASQEGLNTEAFF
TGCGCCAGCCAGGAGGGCCTGAACACTGAAGCTTTCTTT
>TRBV19|once|TRBJ1-5|.
CASSISSGAYMGQPQHF
TGTGCCAGTAGTATTAGCAGCGGGGCCTACATGGGTCAGCCCCAGCATTTT